This entry features one T cell receptor (beta chain) sequence. Antigen: not known. The source of the sample is a study of T cells in pancreatic ductal adenocarcinoma. V lost 2 bases and J 1 base, leaving 7 bases between the germline ends. The CDR3 spans 14 residues. Per the germline V gene, CDR1 is MNHNY and CDR2 is SVGAGI (reference sequence). Measured with immunoSEQ multiplex PCR; TCRdb has only the in-frame clones, and not every one. The data contain more than 25,000 clones, over 85% of them singletons. No neoadjuvant therapy was given to the selected pancreatic ductal adenocarcinoma patients before their surgery. Findings and caveats of the study: This surgical cohort overrepresents the minority presenting with early-stage disease. Unique clonotypes were around 8-fold more numerous in blood than in tumor. No significant tumor-blood clonality difference; means were about 0.12 and 0.073. Tumor-versus-blood clonality comparisons may be biased toward lower tumor diversity.

The V call is TRBV6-6, the J call TRBJ2-3; D not resolved. What was sequenced was PBMCs. The receptor was isolated from a human donor with pancreatic ductal adenocarcinoma. The CDR3 is CASSYVEGTDTQYF. The CDR3 region has the DNA TGTGCCAGCAGTTACGTCGAGGGCACAGATACGCAGTATTTT.